This passage covers 26 T cell receptor beta chains from one sample sequenced in a study of T cell repertoires in cytomegalovirus infection. These TCRs are of unknown antigen specificity. TCRdb reanalysed the reads using MiXCR and keeps one entry per CDR3 protein. The top ten clones hold around 20% of a sample with some 320,000 distinct CDR3 sequences, 29% of them seen once. Specimen: cultured PBMCs, collected from culture after CMV antigen stimulation. Source of these receptors: a human donor in good health (CMV status not recorded). Some clones in this sample may be carry-over from other donors' samples.

CDR3 in amino acids: CASSLPGGDDSYNEQFF. For the CDR3, the DNA is TGTGCCAGCAGCCTCCCAGGTGGCGACGACTCCTACAATGAGCAGTTCTTC. The rearrangement links TRBV3-1 to TRBJ2-1; no definite D call. The CDR3 has 17 amino acids. Trimming cost V 4 bases and J 0 bases, with 16 bases left between them. Germline CDR1 is LGHDT and CDR2 is YNNKEL (reference sequence).

The chain links TRBV7-2 to TRBJ2-7, with 7 bases aligning to TRBD1. Germline V CDR1 and CDR2: SGHTA, FQGNSA. The CDR3 is 13 amino acids. Trimming took 5 bases from V and 6 from J; bases not matched to a gene: 7. CDR3 loop: CASSAQTGREQYF. DNA of the CDR3: TGTGCCAGCAGCGCGCAGACAGGGCGCGAGCAGTACTTC.

This chain connects TRBV6-5 to TRBJ2-7; 7 bases agree with TRBD2. The V gene end was trimmed by 9 bases and the J gene end by 4 bases; junction bases not matched to a gene: 9. The length of the CDR3 is 13 residues. Looked up from germline, CDR1 is MNHEY and CDR2 is SVGAGI. Here the CDR3 DNA reads TGTGCCAGTGGGGGGGAAGGGCCGTACGAGCAGTACTTC. This translates into CASGGEGPYEQYF.

The genes are TRBV2 and TRBJ1-2; D may be TRBD1 (5 bases). In germline, CDR1 is SNHLY, CDR2 FYNNEI. The CDR3 consists of 11 residues. V was cut by 8 bases and J by 8 bases, with 12 bases left in between. CDR3 loop: CASLRDGGYTF. In DNA form, the CDR3 reads TGTGCCAGCCTCAGGGATGGGGGCTACACCTTC.

This clonotype was seen a handful of times. The chain joins TRBV9 to TRBJ2-7; 7 nucleotides match TRBD1. Germline values: CDR1 SGDLS, CDR2 YYNGEE. This CDR3 region has 15 residues. Trimming removed 0 bases from V and 0 bases from J; junction bases left unmatched: 3. The CDR3 DNA sequence: TGTGCCAGCAGCGTAGATCCAGGGGGCTCCTACGAGCAGTACTTC. Its protein is CASSVDPGGSYEQYF.

The chain combines TRBV6-1 with TRBJ1-2; no definite D call. The CDR3 runs to 14 residues. V was cut by 5 bases and J by 4 bases, with 14 bases left in between. CDR1 and CDR2 from the germline V gene are MNHNS and SASEGT. CDR3 coding DNA: TGTGCCAGCAGTACCGACCTCTCCCCCTATGGCTACACCTTC. This encodes CASSTDLSPYGYTF.

This clonotype was detected a few times. The CDR3 DNA is TGTGCCAGCAGCTACAGGGGGCCGGGGGCCAACGTCCTGACTTTC. It yields the protein CASSYRGPGANVLTF. The gene calls are TRBV28 and TRBJ2-6; TRBD1 matches at 9 bases. The CDR3 consists of 15 residues. V shed 6 bases and J 4 bases; nucleotides not matched to a gene: 4. Germline assignment: CDR1 MDHEN and CDR2 SYDVKM.

The chain joins TRBV27 to TRBJ1-1; possibly TRBD1 for D (6 bases). CDR1 is MNHEY, CDR2 SMNVEV, per germline (reference sequence). This CDR3 has 15 residues. The germline V and J ends were trimmed by 10 bases and 4 bases, with 22 bases remaining between them. The CDR3 sequence is CATQLLTGSSTEAFF. The CDR3 DNA reads as TGTGCCACTCAGCTTCTCACAGGGTCGAGCACTGAAGCTTTCTTT.

There are a few counts of this clonotype. The chain is built from TRBV7-3 and TRBJ2-1; the match to TRBD2 covers 8 bases. CDR3 size: 15 residues. Germline lookup yields CDR1 SGHTA and CDR2 FQGTGA. Germline trimming cut 2 bases from V and 3 bases from J; bases unmatched to any gene: 3. Here the CDR3 reads CASSLDGGDYNEQFF. The DNA for the CDR3 is TGTGCCAGCAGCTTAGACGGGGGGGACTACAATGAGCAGTTCTTC.

The J gene is TRBJ2-4, the V gene TRBV6-5; TRBD1 matches 10 bases. This CDR3 comprises 15 residues. Germline CDR1 reads MNHEY; CDR2 reads SVGAGI. J gave up 2 bases and V 6 bases, and 4 bases lay outside the gene matches. CDR3 amino acids: CASRRTGGTKNIQYF. As DNA, the CDR3 is TGTGCCAGCAGAAGGACAGGGGGAACCAAAAACATTCAGTACTTC.

V is TRBV6-1 and J is TRBJ2-3; D unresolved. V shed 4 bases and J shed 5 bases, with 13 bases lying between them. CDR3 length: 14 amino acids. The germline gives CDR1 MNHNS, CDR2 SASEGT. The CDR3 here is CASSGAVAGDTQYF. DNA for the CDR3: TGTGCCAGCAGTGGGGCCGTTGCAGGAGATACGCAGTATTTT.

V gene TRBV7-3 combines with J gene TRBJ2-3, with 11 bases fitting TRBD2. Germline-derived CDR1 and CDR2 are SGHTA and FQGTGA. V shed 5 bases, J shed 2 bases, and the junction held 6 bases outside the gene matches. This CDR3 spans 16 amino acids. CDR3 loop: CASSLIAGGFTDTQYF. CDR3 nucleotide sequence: TGTGCCAGCAGCCTAATAGCGGGGGGGTTCACAGATACGCAGTATTTT.

The V call is TRBV4-2, the J call TRBJ1-3; tentative D call: TRBD1 (6 bases). The CDR3 contains 14 residues. V shed 5 bases and J shed 4 bases, with 12 bases lying between them. Germline loops: CDR1 LGHNA, CDR2 YNFKEQ. The CDR3 coding sequence is TGTGCCAGCAGCTCCCAGGGGCGAGGAAACACCATATATTTT. It specifies CASSSQGRGNTIYF.

In its sample, this clonotype was seen a few times. The chain is built from TRBV20-1 and TRBJ2-5; D might be TRBD2 (6 bases). In germline, CDR1 is DFQATT, CDR2 SNEGSKA (reference sequence). Trimming removed 5 bases from V and 1 base from J, with 8 bases in between. CDR3 size: 12 residues. This chain's CDR3 is CSAAGSQETQYF. CDR3 sequence (DNA): TGCAGTGCTGCGGGGTCCCAAGAGACCCAGTACTTC.

This clonotype was detected only a few times. The chain uses TRBV4-1 and TRBJ2-2, with unresolved D. Germline CDR1 and CDR2: MGHRA and YSYEKL. This CDR3 is built from 13 residues. The V gene lost 0 bases and the J gene lost 7 bases, with 6 bases spanning the gap. The CDR3 DNA is TGCGCCAGCAGCCAAGACGCATTCGGGGAGCTGTTTTTT. Encoded protein: CASSQDAFGELFF.

The chain employs TRBV15 and TRBJ2-1; 8 positions match TRBD2. Looked up from germline, CDR1 is LNHNV and CDR2 is YYDKDF (reference sequence). V was clipped by 3 bases and J by 5 bases; unmatched bases: 9. The CDR3 has 16 amino acids. The CDR3 loop is CATSRELLAVNNEQFF. DNA of the CDR3: TGTGCCACCAGCAGGGAACTACTAGCGGTTAACAATGAGCAGTTCTTC.

The chain has TRBV7-3 and TRBJ2-5; possibly TRBD1 for D (6 bases). V shed 5 bases and J shed 1 base, with 11 bases lying between them. The CDR3 sequence is 14 residues long. Germline V lookup: CDR1 SGHTA, CDR2 FQGTGA. The CDR3 is CASSQNRAQETQYF. In nucleotides, the CDR3 is TGTGCCAGCAGCCAAAACAGGGCCCAAGAGACCCAGTACTTC.

This clonotype was seen a handful of times. The rearrangement joins TRBV7-2 to TRBJ1-2, with D unclear. The CDR3 totals 13 residues. The V and J ends lost 5 bases and 3 bases respectively, with 10 bases between them. CDR1 is SGHTA, CDR2 FQGNSA, per germline. CDR3 amino acids: CASSPRTDYGYTF. Written as DNA, the CDR3 is TGTGCCAGCAGCCCCCGGACGGACTATGGCTACACCTTC.

This clonotype was seen many times. The chain links TRBV7-2 to TRBJ1-4; a possible D gene is TRBD1 (6 bases). Germline V CDR1 and CDR2: SGHTA, FQGNSA. Trimming removed 6 bases from V and 8 bases from J, with 19 bases in between. The CDR3 spans 15 residues. CDR3 DNA: TGTGCCAGCAGTCAAATGGCACAGGGAGGCGAAAAACTGTTTTTT. Encoded protein: CASSQMAQGGEKLFF.

The table lists this clonotype with a few counts. The chain joins TRBV19 to TRBJ1-1; no definite D call. The germline V gene has CDR1 LNHDA and CDR2 SQIVND (reference sequence). Deletions cut 1 base from V and 4 bases from J, with 7 bases between. The CDR3 contains 13 residues. CDR3 amino acids: CASSIGRSTEAFF. The CDR3 nucleotides read TGTGCCAGTAGTATAGGGCGGAGCACTGAAGCTTTCTTT. The variable domain in full, with the rest retrieved from reference TRBV19 and TRBJ1-1, is DGGITQSPKYLFRKEGQNVTLSCEQNLNHDAMYWYRQDPGQGLRLIYYSQIVNDFQKGDIAEGYSVSREKKESFPLTVTSAQKNPTAFYLCASSIGRSTEAFFGQGTRLTVV.

This clonotype showed up just a few times. The J gene is TRBJ1-1, the V gene TRBV6-1; D is perhaps TRBD1 (5 bases). Germline CDR1 and CDR2: MNHNS and SASEGT. V was clipped by 8 bases and J by 0 bases, with 19 bases between them. There are 16 residues in the CDR3. The CDR3 DNA reads TGTGCCAGCCCGGGGCAGTTGAAGCGGATGAACACTGAAGCTTTCTTT. This codes for CASPGQLKRMNTEAFF.

This rearrangement joins TRBV7-9 to TRBJ1-6; D might be TRBD1 (6 bases). Germline CDR1 and CDR2: SEHNR and FQNEAQ (reference sequence). Trimming cost V 0 bases and J 6 bases, with 9 bases left between them. CDR3 length: 15 residues. CDR3 sequence reads: CASSLAGGANSPLHF. The CDR3 DNA reads as TGTGCCAGCAGCTTAGCCGGGGGGGCTAATTCACCCCTCCACTTT.

This clonotype was seen more than once but under ten times. The chain employs TRBV10-3 and TRBJ1-2, with TRBD1 as a possible D gene (6 bases). The CDR3 is 12 amino acids. Looked up from germline, CDR1 is ENHRY and CDR2 is SYGVKD. Trimming shortened V by 7 bases and J by 7 bases, and 13 bases separated the two germline ends. This chain's CDR3 is CAIKQGVGGYTF. The CDR3 bases are TGTGCCATCAAACAGGGAGTAGGTGGCTACACCTTC.

Details on this clonotype: Given a much more abundant clone one base away, this may be a read error. This chain connects TRBV6-2 or TRBV6-3 to TRBJ2-5; D remains ambiguous. The CDR3 spans 14 residues. Germline V CDR1 and CDR2: MNHEY, SVGEGT. Here the CDR3 reads CASSRGGYEESQYF. CDR3 coding DNA: TGTGCCAGCAGCCGCGGTGGCTACGAAGAGTCCCAGTACTTC.

The chain links TRBV15 to TRBJ2-7, with D maybe TRBD1 (6 bases). The germline V gene encodes CDR1 LNHNV and CDR2 YYDKDF (reference sequence). Trimming took 0 bases from V and 2 from J, leaving 11 bases between them. The CDR3 is 15 residues long. The CDR3 coding sequence is TGTGCCACCAGCAGAGAAAGGGGGAACACCTACGAGCAGTACTTC. Translation: CATSRERGNTYEQYF.

CDR3 residues: CASSMTGDRNYGYTF. CDR3 nucleotides: TGTGCCAGCAGCATGACAGGGGACAGAAACTATGGCTACACCTTC. This chain joins TRBV7-2 and TRBJ1-2; TRBD1 matches 8 bases. The CDR3 is 15 amino acids. Per the germline V gene, CDR1 is SGHTA and CDR2 is FQGNSA. Unmatched junction bases numbered 7, after V lost 5 bases and J lost 2 bases.